Listed below are T cell receptor beta chains from one sample, sequenced in a study of blood T cell repertoires in COVID-19. The method was immunoSEQ multiplex PCR; TCRdb's version includes in-frame clones alone and lacks a portion of them. The sample lists 150,000 to 200,000 clones, approximately 83% occurring once. The sequencing input was peripheral blood. The receptor source for this set is a man aged 60 to 75 with acute or convalescent COVID-19. Each CDR3 is given with its conserved first and last residue. D genes are given only for firm matches. Clone size, where shown, is once, few, many, or a class for clones that have expanded.

d_call | clone_size | j_call | v_call | cdr3_aa | cdr3_nt
NA | NA | TRBJ1-4 | TRBV9 | CASSPRGGGTNEKLFF | TGTGCCAGCAGCCCCCGCGGCGGGGGTACTAATGAAAAACTGTTTTTT
TRBD2 | NA | TRBJ2-2 | TRBV3-1/TRBV3-2 | CASSQDREAGELFF | TGTGCCAGCAGCCAAGATCGGGAGGCCGGGGAGCTGTTTTTT
NA | NA | TRBJ2-5 | TRBV9 | CASSVDGGREETQYF | TGTGCCAGCAGCGTAGACGGGGGTCGGGAGGAGACCCAGTACTTC
TRBD1 | few | TRBJ1-2 | TRBV9 | CASTQGATGGNGYTF | TGTGCCAGCACCCAGGGGGCGACAGGGGGCAATGGCTACACCTTC
NA | NA | TRBJ2-5 | TRBV28 | CASSYGGRQQETQYF | TGTGCCAGCAGTTATGGGGGCCGGCAGCAAGAGACCCAGTACTTC
NA | NA | TRBJ1-5 | TRBV28 | CASSPPSPPQHF | TGTGCCAGCAGTCCCCCCTCCCCTCCCCAGCATTTT
NA | once | TRBJ1-5 | TRBV19 | CASSPVEQGKQPQHF | TGTGCCAGTAGTCCCGTCGAACAGGGAAAGCAGCCCCAGCATTTT
TRBD2 | NA | TRBJ2-1 | TRBV5-1 | CASSSRARLAGGQRNEQFF | TGCGCCAGCAGCTCCAGGGCAAGACTAGCGGGAGGGCAGAGAAATGAGCAGTTCTTC
NA | NA | TRBJ2-2 | TRBV13 | CASTHPGSVYTGELFF | TGTGCCAGCACTCATCCTGGGAGCGTATATACCGGGGAGCTGTTTTTT
TRBD1 | NA | TRBJ1-1 | TRBV5-1 | CASSWQGAQNTEAFF | TGCGCCAGCAGCTGGCAGGGGGCCCAAAACACTGAAGCTTTCTTT
TRBD1 | NA | TRBJ1-5 | TRBV7-8 | CASSGTGRNEPQHF | TGTGCCTCTTCCGGGACAGGGAGGAATGAGCCCCAGCATTTT
TRBD2 | NA | TRBJ2-1 | TRBV28 | CASSGAGLAWDEQFF | TGTGCCAGCAGTGGTGCCGGACTAGCGTGGGATGAGCAGTTCTTC
TRBD2 | NA | TRBJ2-1 | TRBV7-2 | CASSLTSGTYNEQFF | TGTGCCAGCAGCTTGACTAGCGGAACGTACAATGAGCAGTTCTTC
TRBD1 | NA | TRBJ2-1 | TRBV29-1 | CSVETGADNEQFF | TGCAGCGTTGAAACAGGGGCGGACAATGAGCAGTTCTTC